Listed here are 5 T cell receptor beta chains from one sample, sequenced in a study of a mutant IDH1 vaccine in newly diagnosed glioma. Using immunoSEQ multiplex PCR, the repertoire was profiled, and TCRdb retains in-frame clones only, with some absent. The table lists 15,000 or so clones, 80% to 90% of them singletons, with approximately 9% in the top ten. The time point was: baseline, week 1 (first vaccination visit). As to treatment: pre-vaccination baseline after standard-of-care therapy. Sequenced material: PBMCs, taken from a glioma patient treated with radiotherapy, temozolomide or both. Every receptor here comes from a woman in her 40s with glioma. Some clones in this sample may be carry-over from other donors' samples.

The chain links TRBV6-1 to TRBJ2-2; D uncertain. Per the germline V gene, CDR1 is MNHNS and CDR2 is SASEGT. The CDR3 contains 13 residues. The V and J ends lost 7 bases and 2 bases respectively, with 8 bases between them. CDR3 in DNA: TGTGCCAGCAAGACGGCTAACACCGGGGAGCTGTTTTTT. This sequence encodes CASKTANTGELFF.

V is TRBV2 and J is TRBJ2-2; no definite D call. Trimming removed 7 bases at V and 6 bases at J, with 3 bases between. The germline gives CDR1 SNHLY, CDR2 FYNNEI. This CDR3 is built from 10 residues. CDR3 amino acids: CASKAGELFF. The CDR3 DNA reads as TGTGCCAGCAAAGCCGGGGAGCTGTTTTTT.

The chain couples TRBV27 to TRBJ2-2; 9 bases agree with TRBD1. Germline V gene data show CDR1 as MNHEY and CDR2 as SMNVEV (reference sequence). The CDR3 has 16 amino acids. V gave up 6 bases and J gave up 5 bases; unmatched junction bases: 10. CDR3 nucleotide sequence: TGTGCCAGCAGCTTAGCCGGGACAGGGTGGACCGGGGAGCTGTTTTTT. Translated: CASSLAGTGWTGELFF.

This chain connects TRBV6-5 to TRBJ2-5; 9 bases map to TRBD1. The J call could be wrong; TRBJ2-7 is a better fit for the DNA end. Germline V gene lookup returns CDR1 MNHEY and CDR2 SVGAGI. The CDR3 sequence is 14 residues long. Here the CDR3 DNA reads TGTGCCAGCAGGCCCGGGACAGGGTTCTACGAGCAGTACTTC. It specifies CASRPGTGFYEQYF.

By frequency in the sample, this clone is medium-sized. The chain links TRBV6-6 to TRBJ2-7, with no clear D. Germline CDR1 reads MNHNY; CDR2 reads SVGAGI (reference sequence). The CDR3 has 12 amino acids. Trimming took off 5 bases at V and 9 bases at J, with 14 bases between the two ends. The CDR3 spells CASSRRALGQYF. The DNA for the CDR3 is TGTGCCAGCAGTAGACGGGCCTTAGGGCAGTACTTC.